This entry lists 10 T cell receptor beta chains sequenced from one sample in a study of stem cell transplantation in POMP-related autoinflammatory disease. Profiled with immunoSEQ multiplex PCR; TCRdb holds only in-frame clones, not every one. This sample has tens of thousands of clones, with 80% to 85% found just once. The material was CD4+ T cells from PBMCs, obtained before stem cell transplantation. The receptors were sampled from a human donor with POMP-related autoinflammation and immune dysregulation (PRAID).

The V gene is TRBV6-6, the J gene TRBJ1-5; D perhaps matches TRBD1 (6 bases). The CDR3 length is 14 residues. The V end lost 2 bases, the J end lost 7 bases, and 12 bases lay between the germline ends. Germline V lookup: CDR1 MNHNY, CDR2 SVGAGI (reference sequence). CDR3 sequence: CASSYRRGGQPQHF. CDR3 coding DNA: TGTGCCAGCAGTTACCGACGAGGGGGGCAGCCCCAGCATTTT.

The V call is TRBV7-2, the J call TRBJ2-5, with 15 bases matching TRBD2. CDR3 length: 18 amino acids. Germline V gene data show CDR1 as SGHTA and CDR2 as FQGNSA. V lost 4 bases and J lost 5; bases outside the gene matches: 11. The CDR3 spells CASSSLPKGLAGGETQYF. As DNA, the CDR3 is TGTGCCAGCAGCTCACTACCAAAGGGACTAGCGGGGGGTGAGACCCAGTACTTC.

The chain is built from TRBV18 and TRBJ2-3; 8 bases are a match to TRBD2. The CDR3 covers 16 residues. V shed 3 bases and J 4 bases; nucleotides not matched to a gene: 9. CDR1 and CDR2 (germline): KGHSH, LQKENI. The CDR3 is CASSPLELAGSDTQYF. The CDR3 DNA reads TGTGCCAGCTCACCCCTAGAATTAGCGGGGTCAGATACGCAGTATTTT.

As DNA, the CDR3 is TGTGCCAGCAGCTTAGAGGTCGGGAGGGGGCTCTACGAGCAGTACTTC. Translated, it gives CASSLEVGRGLYEQYF. The rearrangement joins TRBV7-9 to TRBJ2-7; the D gene is possibly TRBD2 (8 bases). The germline CDR1 and CDR2 sequences are SEHNR and FQNEAQ (reference sequence). The ends were cut back, 1 base at V and 3 bases at J, with 16 bases in the middle. The CDR3 is 16 amino acids.

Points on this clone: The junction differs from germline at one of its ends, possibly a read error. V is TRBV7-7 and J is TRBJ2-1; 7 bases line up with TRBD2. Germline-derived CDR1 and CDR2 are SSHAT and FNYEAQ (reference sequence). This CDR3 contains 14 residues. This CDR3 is CASSLGGEGSEQFF. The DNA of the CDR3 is TGTGCTAGCAGCTTGGGAGGGGAGGGGAGTGAGCAGTTCTTC. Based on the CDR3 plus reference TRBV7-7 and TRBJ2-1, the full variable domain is GAGVSQSPRYKVTKRGQDVTLRCDPISSHATLYWYQQALGQGPEFLTYFNYEAQPDKSGLPSDRFSAERPEGSISTLTIQRTEQRDSAMYRCASSLGGEGSEQFFGPGTRLTVL.

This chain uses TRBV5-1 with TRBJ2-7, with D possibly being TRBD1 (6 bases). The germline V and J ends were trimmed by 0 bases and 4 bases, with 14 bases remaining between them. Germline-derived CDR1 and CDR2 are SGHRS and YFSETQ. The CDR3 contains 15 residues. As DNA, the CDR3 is TGCGCCAGCAGCTTGGCGGCAGGGGATGGATACGAGCAGTACTTC. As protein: CASSLAAGDGYEQYF.

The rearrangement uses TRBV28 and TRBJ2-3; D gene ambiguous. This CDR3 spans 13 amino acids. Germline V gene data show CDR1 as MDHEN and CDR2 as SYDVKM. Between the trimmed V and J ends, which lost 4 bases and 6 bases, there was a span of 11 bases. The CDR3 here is CASSSAQQDTQYF. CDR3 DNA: TGTGCCAGCAGTTCGGCTCAACAGGATACGCAGTATTTT.

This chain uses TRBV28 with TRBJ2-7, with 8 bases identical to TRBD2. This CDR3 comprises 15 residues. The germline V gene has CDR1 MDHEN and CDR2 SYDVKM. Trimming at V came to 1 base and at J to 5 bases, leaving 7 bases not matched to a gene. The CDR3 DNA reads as TGTGCCAGCAGTTTATCGGTCCAGCGGGAGAACGAGCAGTACTTC. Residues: CASSLSVQRENEQYF.

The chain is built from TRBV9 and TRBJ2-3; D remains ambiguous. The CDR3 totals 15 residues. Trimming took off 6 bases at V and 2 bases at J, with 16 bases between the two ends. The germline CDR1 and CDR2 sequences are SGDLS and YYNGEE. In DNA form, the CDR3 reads TGTGCCAGCACTCCCCTCCGAGCGTTCACAGATACGCAGTATTTT. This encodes CASTPLRAFTDTQYF.

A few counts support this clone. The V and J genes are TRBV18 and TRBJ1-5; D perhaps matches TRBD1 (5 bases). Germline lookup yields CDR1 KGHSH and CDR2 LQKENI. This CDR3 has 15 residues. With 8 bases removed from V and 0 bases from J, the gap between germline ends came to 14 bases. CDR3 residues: CASRAGGNSNQPQHF. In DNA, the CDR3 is TGTGCCAGCAGAGCGGGGGGAAATAGCAATCAGCCCCAGCATTTT.